Presented here are 6 T cell receptor beta chains from one specimen sequenced in a study of blood T cell repertoires in COVID-19. Profiled with immunoSEQ multiplex PCR; TCRdb holds only in-frame clones, not every one. The repertoire holds 230,000 or so clones, 84% seen once, with roughly 1.4% in the top ten. Sequencing was carried out using peripheral blood. The source is a woman aged 35 to 49 who had recovered from COVID-19.

This clone was seen only once. The chain couples TRBV7-2 to TRBJ2-1; weak D call: TRBD2 (6 bases). The germline V and J ends were trimmed by 0 bases and 0 bases, with 21 bases remaining between them. The length of the CDR3 is 20 residues. Looked up from germline, CDR1 is SGHTA and CDR2 is FQGNSA. DNA for the CDR3: TGTGCCAGCAGCTTAGCCCGCGAGACCACTAGCACAAGCTCCTACAATGAGCAGTTCTTC. It codes for CASSLARETTSTSSYNEQFF.

The V gene is TRBV6-5, the J gene TRBJ2-5; tentative D call: TRBD2 (6 bases). Germline CDR1 MNHEY, CDR2 SVGAGI. The V end lost 4 bases, the J end lost 3 bases, and 9 bases lay between the germline ends. CDR3 length: 13 residues. The chain's CDR3 is CASSSAGKETQYF. CDR3 DNA sequence: TGTGCCAGCAGTTCGGCGGGGAAAGAGACCCAGTACTTC.

This rearrangement joins TRBV6-2 or TRBV6-3 to TRBJ1-3; D may be TRBD1 (5 bases). V lost 2 bases and J 3 bases, leaving 17 bases between the germline ends. CDR1 is MNHEY and CDR2 is SVGEGT in the germline V gene. CDR3 length: 17 residues. In nucleotides, the CDR3 is TGTGCCAGCAGTTACGGCCGCCGACCGGGGGATGGAAACACCATATATTTT. Protein product: CASSYGRRPGDGNTIYF.

The CDR3 spells CASRHDRGYEQYF. The CDR3 nucleotides are TGTGCCAGCAGGCACGACAGGGGCTACGAGCAGTACTTC. The gene calls are TRBV6-5 and TRBJ2-7, with 8 positions matching TRBD1. The germline V gene has CDR1 MNHEY and CDR2 SVGAGI. Unmatched junction bases numbered 4, after V lost 6 bases and J lost 3 bases. This CDR3 is built from 13 residues.

This sequence joins TRBV5-6 and TRBJ1-1, with 7 bases fitting TRBD1. The V segment lost 1 base and the J segment 5 bases; nucleotides outside the gene matches: 11. There are 16 residues in the CDR3. CDR1 is SGHDT, CDR2 YYEEEE, per germline. In DNA, the CDR3 is TGTGCCAGCAGCTTGTTGAGGGGGCAAGGTTATACTGAAGCTTTCTTT. Amino acids: CASSLLRGQGYTEAFF.

The chain uses TRBV30 and TRBJ1-1; TRBD1 matches at 9 bases. This CDR3 contains 13 residues. The germline V gene has CDR1 GTSNPN and CDR2 SVGIG (reference sequence). Trimming removed 3 bases from V and 3 bases from J; junction bases left unmatched: 2. CDR3: CAWSRDRDTEAFF. CDR3 in DNA: TGTGCCTGGAGCCGGGACAGGGACACTGAAGCTTTCTTT. The complete variable domain, with remaining parts taken from reference TRBV30 and TRBJ1-1, reads SQTIHQWPATLVQPVGSPLSLECTVEGTSNPNLYWYRQAAGRGLQLLFYSVGIGQISSEVPQNLSASRPQDRQFILSSKKLLLSDSGFYLCAWSRDRDTEAFFGQGTRLTVV.